Shown below are 9 T cell receptor beta chains from a single sample sequenced in a study of Graves' ophthalmopathy and Graves' hyperthyroidism. The study amplified TCR beta CDR3 regions using RNA transcripts. Scientists carried out first-round RT-PCR using HTBI primers and then a second-round multiplex PCR. TCRdb re-derived calls from the multiplex PCR reads in MiXCR, one entry per CDR3 protein. The sample yields more than 300,000 distinct CDR3 sequences, 17% seen once. Sequencing used peripheral blood. The receptors come from an adult woman with stable Graves' hyperthyroidism.

This clonotype was seen repeatedly, ten times or more. The chain carries TRBV11-2 and TRBJ2-7; a weak D match, TRBD2 (7 bases). There are 13 residues in the CDR3. The V gene's germline CDR1 is SGHAT and CDR2 FQNNGV. With 10 bases removed from V and 4 bases from J, the gap between germline ends came to 17 bases. CDR3 amino acids: CATARGALYEQYF. The DNA of the CDR3 is TGTGCCACAGCCCGGGGGGCTTTATACGAGCAGTACTTC.

This clonotype was detected ten times or more. CDR3: CASSFRATGYSYEQYF. The CDR3 DNA follows: TGTGCCAGCAGCTTTCGCGCTACAGGCTACTCCTACGAGCAGTACTTC. J is TRBJ2-7 and V is TRBV12-3 or TRBV12-4, with a possible D match to TRBD1 (5 bases). CDR3 length equals 16 residues. The V and J ends lost 6 bases and 0 bases respectively, with 18 bases between them.

In this sample, this clonotype turned up many times. The chain joins TRBV7-2 to TRBJ2-7; 8 nucleotides line up with TRBD1. CDR1 is SGHTA, CDR2 FQGNSA, per germline. The CDR3 runs 15 residues. With V trimmed by 4 bases and J by 2 bases, 7 bases remained unmatched. CDR3 nucleotides: TGTGCCAGCAGCTCCAGCGTGGGACAGGCCTACGAGCAGTACTTC. Amino acid sequence: CASSSSVGQAYEQYF.

This clonotype was observed at least ten times. This chain joins TRBV20-1 and TRBJ1-5; 8 bases line up with TRBD1. With 5 bases clipped from V and 6 bases from J, the junction kept 12 bases outside the gene matches. There are 15 residues in the CDR3. CDR1 is DFQATT and CDR2 is SNEGSKA in the germline V gene (reference sequence). The CDR3, as DNA: TGCAGTGCTCGAAGCCAGGGCGGACAGGGTCAGCCCCAGCATTTT. Translating it yields CSARSQGGQGQPQHF.

This clonotype was seen at least ten times. The chain uses TRBV7-3 and TRBJ2-2; maybe TRBD2 (5 bases). Germline V CDR1 and CDR2: SGHTA, FQGTGA. The CDR3 is made up of 17 amino acids. Deletions cut 2 bases from V and 1 base from J, with 14 bases between. CDR3: CASSLYPSGGNTGELFF. Written as DNA, the CDR3 is TGTGCCAGCAGCTTATATCCGAGCGGAGGGAACACCGGGGAGCTGTTTTTT.

This clonotype appeared a single time. The chain has TRBV6-1 and TRBJ1-1; D ambiguous. V was clipped by 1 base and J by 1 base, with 13 bases between them. The CDR3 is 16 amino acids. Per the germline V gene, CDR1 is MNHNS and CDR2 is SASEGT. CDR3 nucleotides: TGTGCCAGCAGTGAAGTGGTCGGACGAGGGAACACTGAAGCTTTCTTT. The encoded protein is CASSEVVGRGNTEAFF.

The table lists this clonotype with many counts. This rearrangement joins TRBV5-1 to TRBJ1-2; the D is unclear. The CDR3 runs 14 residues. V was pared by 5 bases and J by 6 bases, with 17 bases between. Germline V gives CDR1 SGHRS, CDR2 YFSETQ. CDR3 sequence reads: CASSGGKVSNGYTF. DNA of the CDR3: TGCGCCAGCAGTGGAGGGAAGGTCTCTAATGGCTACACCTTC.

This clonotype came up many times. The rearrangement joins TRBV12-5 to TRBJ2-7; D may match TRBD1 or TRBD2 (6 bases each). With 3 bases removed from V and 3 bases from J, the gap between germline ends came to 18 bases. The CDR3 sequence is 16 residues long. Per the germline V gene, CDR1 is LGHNT and CDR2 is FRNRAP. CDR3 bases: TGTGCTAGTGGTTTAACCCGGGGGAACAGGGACTACGAGCAGTACTTC. Translating it yields CASGLTRGNRDYEQYF.

This clonotype was observed at least ten times. The rearrangement uses TRBV12-3 or TRBV12-4 and TRBJ1-1; no definite D call. V lost 2 bases, J lost 1 base, and 5 bases lay in between. The CDR3 is 13 residues long. The CDR3 sequence is CASSLNTNTEAFF. DNA of the CDR3: TGTGCCAGCAGTTTAAACACGAACACTGAAGCTTTCTTT.